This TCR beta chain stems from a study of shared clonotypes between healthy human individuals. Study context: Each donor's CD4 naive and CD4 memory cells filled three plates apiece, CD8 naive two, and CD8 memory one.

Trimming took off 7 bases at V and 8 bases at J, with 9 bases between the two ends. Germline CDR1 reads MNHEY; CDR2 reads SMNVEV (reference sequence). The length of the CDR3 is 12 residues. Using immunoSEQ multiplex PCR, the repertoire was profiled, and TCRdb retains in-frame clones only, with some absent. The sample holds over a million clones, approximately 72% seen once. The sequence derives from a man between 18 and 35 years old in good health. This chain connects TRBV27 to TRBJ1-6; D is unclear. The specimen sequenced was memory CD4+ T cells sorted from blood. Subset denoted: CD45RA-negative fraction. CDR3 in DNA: TGTGCCAGCACCGAGGGAGATTCACCCCTCCACTTT. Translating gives CASTEGDSPLHF.